Each of the 15 T cell receptor beta chains below was sequenced from the same sample in a study of T cell responses to AZD1222 COVID-19 vaccine. Produced via immunoSEQ multiplex PCR; TCRdb's table is partial and in-frame only. The data contain some 120,000 clones, approximately 90% of them singletons. The specimen comprised peripheral blood, sampled on day 0 of AZD1222 vaccination. Receptors originate from an adult in good health.

V gene TRBV28 combines with J gene TRBJ1-5; D unclear. Germline-derived CDR1 and CDR2 are MDHEN and SYDVKM. Between the trimmed V and J ends, which lost 5 bases and 9 bases, there was a span of 11 bases. CDR3 size: 12 residues. CDR3 residues: CASSSRSVPQHF. CDR3 bases: TGTGCCAGCAGTAGTCGTTCTGTGCCCCAGCATTTT.

The chain carries TRBV5-6 and TRBJ2-2, with 11 bases lining up with TRBD2. The CDR3 totals 16 residues. V shed 3 bases and J 4 bases; nucleotides not matched to a gene: 5. Germline V lookup: CDR1 SGHDT, CDR2 YYEEEE. DNA for the CDR3: TGTGCCAGCAGCTCGCGACTAGCGGGAAGCACCGGGGAGCTGTTTTTT. Protein sequence: CASSSRLAGSTGELFF.

This chain uses TRBV11-2 with TRBJ2-7; the D is unclear. V lost 1 base and J 0 bases, leaving 7 bases between the germline ends. The CDR3 is made up of 14 amino acids. CDR1 and CDR2 (germline): SGHAT, FQNNGV. CDR3 protein: CASSLGILSYEQYF. The CDR3 DNA reads as TGTGCCAGCAGCTTAGGGATACTCTCCTACGAGCAGTACTTC.

The V call is TRBV18, the J call TRBJ2-7; D is possibly TRBD2 (6 bases). Germline values: CDR1 KGHSH, CDR2 LQKENI. The CDR3 spans 14 residues. Trimming stripped 0 bases from V and 1 base from J, with 7 bases between. DNA for the CDR3: TGTGCCAGCTCACCACCGGCGGGGTCCTACGAGCAGTACTTC. Translating it yields CASSPPAGSYEQYF.

The chain joins TRBV2 to TRBJ2-1; 12 bases match TRBD2. After removal of 4 bases from V and 10 bases from J, the junction contained 5 bases not matched to a gene. The CDR3 contains 14 residues. In germline, CDR1 is SNHLY, CDR2 FYNNEI. The CDR3 region is CASSGGLAGLEQFF. The CDR3 coding sequence is TGTGCCAGCAGTGGGGGACTAGCGGGCTTAGAGCAGTTCTTC.

This CDR3 is CASSYNRQGTWTNQPQHF. CDR3 DNA: TGTGCCAGCAGTTACAATCGACAGGGGACCTGGACCAATCAGCCCCAGCATTTT. The V call is TRBV6-2 or TRBV6-3, the J call TRBJ1-5; 8 bases match TRBD1. CDR3 length: 18 residues. The V segment lost 2 bases and the J segment 3 bases; nucleotides outside the gene matches: 12. Germline CDR1 MNHEY, CDR2 SVGEGT.

V and J are TRBV18 and TRBJ1-4; the D gene is possibly TRBD1 (6 bases). Germline V lookup: CDR1 KGHSH, CDR2 LQKENI. With 4 bases removed from V and 11 bases from J, the gap between germline ends came to 11 bases. CDR3 length: 12 residues. The CDR3, as DNA: TGTGCCAGCTCACGCCTGGACAGTAAACTGTTTTTT. This codes for CASSRLDSKLFF.

In its sample, this clone was seen once. The chain recombines TRBV6-5 with TRBJ1-6, with 7 bases matching TRBD1. CDR1 and CDR2 (germline): MNHEY, SVGAGI. CDR3 length equals 12 residues. Losses at the gene ends were 9 bases for V and 9 bases for J; bases not matched to a gene: 5. CDR3 DNA: TGTGCCAGTCAGGGGGGGAGTTCACCCCTCCACTTT. Translation gives CASQGGSSPLHF.

The V call is TRBV5-1, the J call TRBJ1-1; a possible D gene is TRBD1 (5 bases). The CDR3 loop spans 14 amino acids. CDR1 SGHRS and CDR2 YFSETQ come from the germline V gene. Trimming cost V 4 bases and J 5 bases, with 15 bases left between them. This chain's CDR3 is CASSRGGDATEAFF. The CDR3 DNA reads as TGCGCCAGCAGCCGCGGGGGGGATGCTACTGAAGCTTTCTTT.

This chain connects TRBV12-3 or TRBV12-4 to TRBJ1-1; no definite D call. The CDR3 is 13 amino acids. Trimming cost V 5 bases and J 3 bases, with 10 bases left between them. The DNA of the CDR3 is TGTGCCAGCAGTCTCCGGGAGTACACTGAAGCTTTCTTT. Translated: CASSLREYTEAFF.

This chain joins TRBV6-2 or TRBV6-3 and TRBJ2-1; a possible D gene is TRBD1 (5 bases). V dropped 5 bases and J dropped 7 bases, with 21 bases sitting between them. Germline V gene sequence: CDR1 MNHEY, CDR2 SVGEGT. The CDR3 contains 16 residues. The CDR3 sequence: CASSTSVRGTRNEQFF. The CDR3 nucleotides read TGTGCCAGCAGTACCTCAGTTAGGGGCACGCGGAATGAGCAGTTCTTC.

The chain is built from TRBV14 and TRBJ2-2, with TRBD1 matching over 7 bases. The CDR3 is 18 residues long. V gave up 3 bases and J gave up 2 bases; unmatched junction bases: 12. Per germline, CDR1 SGHDN and CDR2 FVKESK. In DNA, the CDR3 is TGTGCCAGCAGCCAGTGGGGCCCCGGGACAGCAAACACCGGGGAGCTGTTTTTT. Its protein is CASSQWGPGTANTGELFF.

The rearrangement uses TRBV24-1 and TRBJ2-1; TRBD1 aligns across 9 bases. V dropped 5 bases and J dropped 5; count of bases not matched to a gene: 9. The CDR3 runs 16 residues. Germline CDR1 is KGHDR and CDR2 is SFDVKD. The CDR3 DNA is TGTGCCACCAGTGCCCCCGGGACAGGGCCGGACAATGAGCAGTTCTTC. Residues: CATSAPGTGPDNEQFF.

The chain employs TRBV7-6 and TRBJ2-7, with D perhaps assigned TRBD1 or TRBD2 (5 bases each). This CDR3 is 14 amino acids long. With 5 bases removed from V and 1 base from J, the gap between germline ends came to 12 bases. Germline assignment: CDR1 SGHVS and CDR2 FNYEAQ. The CDR3 region has the DNA TGTGCCAGCAGCCCCGGGGCGCGATCCTACGAGCAGTACTTC. This translates into CASSPGARSYEQYF.

The rearrangement joins TRBV28 to TRBJ2-3, with 7 bases that match TRBD2. The J segment lost 4 bases and the V segment lost 7 bases, leaving 5 bases of the junction unmatched. The CDR3 sequence is 13 residues long. CDR1 is MDHEN and CDR2 is SYDVKM in the germline V gene. The CDR3 is CASTSGGADTQYF. CDR3 nucleotide sequence: TGTGCCAGCACTAGCGGTGGGGCAGATACGCAGTATTTT.